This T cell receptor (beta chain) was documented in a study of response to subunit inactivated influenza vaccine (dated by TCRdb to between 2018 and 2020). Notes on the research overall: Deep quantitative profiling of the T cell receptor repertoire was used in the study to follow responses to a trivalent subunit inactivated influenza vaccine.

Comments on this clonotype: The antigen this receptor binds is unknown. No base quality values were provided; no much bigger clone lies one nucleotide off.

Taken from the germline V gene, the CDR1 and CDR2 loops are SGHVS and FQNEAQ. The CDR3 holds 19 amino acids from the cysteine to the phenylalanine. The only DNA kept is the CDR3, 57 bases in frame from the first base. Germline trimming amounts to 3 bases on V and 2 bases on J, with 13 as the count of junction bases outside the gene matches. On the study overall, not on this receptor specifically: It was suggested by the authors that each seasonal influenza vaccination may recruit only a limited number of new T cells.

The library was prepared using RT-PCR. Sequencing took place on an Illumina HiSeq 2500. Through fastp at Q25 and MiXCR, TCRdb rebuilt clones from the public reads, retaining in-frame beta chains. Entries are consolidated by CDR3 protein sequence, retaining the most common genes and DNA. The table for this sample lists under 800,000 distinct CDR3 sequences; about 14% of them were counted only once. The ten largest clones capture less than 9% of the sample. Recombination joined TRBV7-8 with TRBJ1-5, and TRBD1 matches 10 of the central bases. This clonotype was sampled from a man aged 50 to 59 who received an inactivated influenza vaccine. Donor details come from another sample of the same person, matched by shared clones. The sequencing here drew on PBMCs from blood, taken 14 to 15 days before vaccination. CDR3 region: CASSFMSVMGTGGNQPQHF. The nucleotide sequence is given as TGTGCCAGCAGCTTTATGTCTGTTATGGGGACAGGGGGCAATCAGCCCCAGCATTTT.